These 21 T cell receptor beta chains originate from one sample sequenced in a study of OX40 agonist ivuxolimab in advanced cancers. TCRdb's table, derived via immunoSEQ multiplex PCR, lists solely in-frame clones and lacks some. In the table there are some 98,000 clones, roughly 91% of which are singletons. Source: CD4+ or CD8+ T cells sorted from blood, taken in a trial of the OX40 agonist ivuxolimab. The receptor source for this set is an adult with an advanced solid tumor such as melanoma, head and neck, liver or kidney cancer.

V gene TRBV29-1 combines with J gene TRBJ1-1; no reliable D call. Trimming pared 4 bases from V and 0 bases from J, leaving 15 bases between. Germline loops: CDR1 SQVTM, CDR2 ANQGSEA. This CDR3 is 15 amino acids long. The CDR3 nucleotides are TGCAGCGTTGTTAGCTTACGACATATGAACACTGAAGCTTTCTTT. It specifies CSVVSLRHMNTEAFF.

V is TRBV6-5 and J is TRBJ1-2, with TRBD1 matching over 7 bases. J gave up 5 bases and V 5 bases, and 11 bases lay outside the gene matches. This CDR3 region has 15 residues. From germline, CDR1 is MNHEY and CDR2 SVGAGI. The CDR3 DNA reads as TGTGCCAGCAGTCCATATCCGACAGGGACTTATGGCTACACCTTC. Its translation: CASSPYPTGTYGYTF.

The CDR3 sequence: CASSFVRENTEAFF. The CDR3 nucleotides are TGTGCCAGCAGCTTTGTCAGAGAGAACACTGAAGCTTTCTTT. V is TRBV7-9 and J is TRBJ1-1, with no clear D. V was pared by 3 bases and J by 1 base, with 9 bases between. The CDR3 has 14 residues. The germline gives CDR1 SEHNR, CDR2 FQNEAQ (reference sequence). Together with reference TRBV7-9 and TRBJ1-1, the CDR3 gives the full variable domain: DTGVSQNPRHKITKRGQNVTFRCDPISEHNRLYWYRQTLGQGPEFLTYFQNEAQLEKSRLLSDRFSAERPKGSFSTLEIQRTEQGDSAMYLCASSFVRENTEAFFGQGTRLTVV.

This sequence joins TRBV18 and TRBJ2-1; 11 nucleotides match TRBD2. Per germline, CDR1 KGHSH and CDR2 LQKENI. V dropped 3 bases and J dropped 4; count of bases not matched to a gene: 8. The CDR3 runs to 17 residues. This CDR3 is CASSPLPTSGVYNEQFF. Written as DNA, the CDR3 is TGTGCCAGCTCACCGCTACCGACTAGCGGGGTATACAATGAGCAGTTCTTC.

There are a few counts of this clone. This chain joins TRBV5-1 and TRBJ1-6, with D possibly being TRBD1 (5 bases). The CDR3 is 15 residues long. Germline lookup yields CDR1 SGHRS and CDR2 YFSETQ. The ends were cut back, 6 bases at V and 9 bases at J, with 19 bases in the middle. The CDR3 protein is CASTILGLQGSPLHF. CDR3 nucleotide sequence: TGCGCCAGCACCATTCTCGGTCTCCAGGGTTCACCCCTCCACTTT.

V gene TRBV19 combines with J gene TRBJ2-1; D gene ambiguous. The V end lost 4 bases, the J end lost 5 bases, and 12 bases lay between the germline ends. Germline-derived CDR1 and CDR2 are LNHDA and SQIVND (reference sequence). CDR3 size: 14 residues. The CDR3 spells CASSNPRLDNEQFF. The CDR3 DNA is TGTGCCAGTAGTAACCCAAGACTGGACAATGAGCAGTTCTTC.

The chain employs TRBV11-3 and TRBJ1-1; TRBD1 aligns across 7 bases. Germline CDR1 reads SGHNT; CDR2 reads YENEEA. The CDR3 loop spans 14 amino acids. J gave up 0 bases and V 2 bases, and 0 bases lay outside the gene matches. This CDR3 reads CASSLQGVNTEAFF. For the CDR3, the DNA is TGTGCCAGCAGCTTACAGGGGGTGAACACTGAAGCTTTCTTT.

This clone has a single count. The chain employs TRBV19 and TRBJ1-1; 11 bases match TRBD1. Germline trimming cut 6 bases from V and 4 bases from J; bases unmatched to any gene: 7. Germline CDR1 is LNHDA and CDR2 is SQIVND (reference sequence). This CDR3 comprises 15 residues. The DNA for the CDR3 is TGTGCCAGTAGGGGACAGGGGGTTTGGTCCACTGAAGCTTTCTTT. Protein product: CASRGQGVWSTEAFF.

V is TRBV19 and J is TRBJ1-4; 10 bases agree with TRBD1. Germline V gene data show CDR1 as LNHDA and CDR2 as SQIVND (reference sequence). After removal of 6 bases from V and 10 bases from J, the junction contained 8 bases not matched to a gene. The CDR3 has 14 residues. The CDR3 sequence: CASSIGQGVGKLFF. The CDR3 nucleotides read TGTGCCAGTAGCATTGGACAGGGGGTCGGAAAACTGTTTTTT.

This chain connects TRBV27 to TRBJ2-7; TRBD2 might be the D (6 bases). Looked up from germline, CDR1 is MNHEY and CDR2 is SMNVEV (reference sequence). V lost 3 bases to trimming and J lost 3 bases, with 12 bases between them. The CDR3 has 14 residues. The CDR3 nucleotides are TGTGCCAGCAGTTTGTCGCGGGGAATCTACGAGCAGTACTTC. Translation gives CASSLSRGIYEQYF.

The rearrangement links TRBV7-9 to TRBJ1-4, with no clear D. Trimming took off 1 base at V and 0 bases at J, with 12 bases between the two ends. CDR3 length: 17 residues. CDR1 is SEHNR, CDR2 FQNEAQ, per germline (reference sequence). CDR3 in amino acids: CASSLGLSETTNEKLFF. In DNA form, the CDR3 reads TGTGCCAGCAGCTTAGGACTTTCAGAAACAACTAATGAAAAACTGTTTTTT.

The J gene is TRBJ2-7, the V gene TRBV7-6; tentatively, D is TRBD1 or TRBD2 (5 bases each). Germline V gives CDR1 SGHVS, CDR2 FNYEAQ. V dropped 5 bases and J dropped 3 bases, with 17 bases sitting between them. The CDR3 has 15 amino acids. The CDR3 loop reads CASSEVPGTVYEQYF. CDR3 bases: TGTGCCAGCAGCGAGGTCCCAGGGACGGTCTACGAGCAGTACTTC.

The chain is built from TRBV5-6 and TRBJ1-2; tentatively, D is TRBD1 (6 bases). CDR3 length equals 16 residues. The V end lost 0 bases, the J end lost 6 bases, and 18 bases lay between the germline ends. CDR1 and CDR2 (germline): SGHDT, YYEEEE. The CDR3 sequence: CASSLGGRGQVNGYTF. CDR3 DNA: TGTGCCAGCAGCTTGGGGGGGCGCGGGCAGGTTAATGGCTACACCTTC.

The gene calls are TRBV5-1 and TRBJ2-3; no clear D gene. The CDR3 extends over 14 amino acids. V was pared by 0 bases and J by 5 bases, with 10 bases between. Germline CDR1 is SGHRS and CDR2 is YFSETQ. The DNA for the CDR3 is TGCGCCAGCAGCTTGGCCCTAGGGTTAGATACGCAGTATTTT. Translated: CASSLALGLDTQYF.

V and J are TRBV7-3 and TRBJ2-2, with a tentative D call TRBD1 (6 bases). Deletions cut 2 bases from V and 6 bases from J, with 13 bases between. The V gene's germline CDR1 is SGHTA and CDR2 FQGTGA. The CDR3 totals 15 residues. This chain's CDR3 is CASSLAAQGSGELFF. The CDR3 DNA reads as TGTGCCAGCAGCTTAGCTGCACAGGGATCCGGGGAGCTGTTTTTT.

The genes are TRBV5-4 and TRBJ2-7, with D maybe TRBD1 (5 bases). V lost 2 bases to trimming and J lost 6 bases, with 9 bases between them. Germline CDR1 is SGHNT and CDR2 is YYREEE (reference sequence). The CDR3 has 12 amino acids. This CDR3 reads CASSFDRFEQYF. CDR3 in DNA: TGTGCCAGCAGCTTCGACAGATTCGAGCAGTACTTC.

As DNA, the CDR3 is TGTGCCAGCAGTTCCAGGGATCCCCCCTACGAGCAGTACTTC. Encoded protein: CASSSRDPPYEQYF. The chain employs TRBV6-5 and TRBJ2-7; TRBD1 is a possible D gene (5 bases). Trimming stripped 4 bases from V and 2 bases from J, with 12 bases between. The CDR3 has 14 residues. From germline, CDR1 is MNHEY and CDR2 SVGAGI.

The chain couples TRBV5-4 to TRBJ1-1, with D perhaps TRBD1 (5 bases). V was cut by 4 bases and J by 3 bases, with 10 bases left in between. Germline V lookup: CDR1 SGHNT, CDR2 YYREEE (reference sequence). This CDR3 comprises 13 residues. In DNA, the CDR3 is TGTGCCAGCAGCCGCCAGACAGACACTGAAGCTTTCTTT. It encodes CASSRQTDTEAFF.

V is TRBV19 and J is TRBJ1-1; TRBD1 matches at 7 bases. The CDR3 runs 14 residues. Germline loops: CDR1 LNHDA, CDR2 SQIVND (reference sequence). Trimming took 2 bases from V and 1 from J; bases not matched to a gene: 1. CDR3 amino acids: CASSIQGGNTEAFF. As DNA, the CDR3 is TGTGCCAGTAGTATACAGGGGGGGAACACTGAAGCTTTCTTT.

This clone was found once. The V call is TRBV7-2, the J call TRBJ1-5, with a possible D match to TRBD1 (6 bases). This CDR3 has 15 amino acids. Trimming took 1 base from V and 3 from J, leaving 10 bases between them. CDR1 is SGHTA, CDR2 FQGNSA, per germline. Here the CDR3 reads CASSLEAGVNQPQHF. In DNA, the CDR3 is TGTGCCAGCAGCTTAGAAGCAGGGGTCAATCAGCCCCAGCATTTT.

The chain couples TRBV16 to TRBJ2-2; no firm D call. CDR3 length: 16 residues. CDR1 is KGHSY, CDR2 FQNENV, per germline. V dropped 0 bases and J dropped 9 bases, with 17 bases sitting between them. Written as DNA, the CDR3 is TGTGCCAGCAGCCAATCCGGTAGGATTCTGGCGCGGGAGCTGTTTTTT. Protein product: CASSQSGRILARELFF.